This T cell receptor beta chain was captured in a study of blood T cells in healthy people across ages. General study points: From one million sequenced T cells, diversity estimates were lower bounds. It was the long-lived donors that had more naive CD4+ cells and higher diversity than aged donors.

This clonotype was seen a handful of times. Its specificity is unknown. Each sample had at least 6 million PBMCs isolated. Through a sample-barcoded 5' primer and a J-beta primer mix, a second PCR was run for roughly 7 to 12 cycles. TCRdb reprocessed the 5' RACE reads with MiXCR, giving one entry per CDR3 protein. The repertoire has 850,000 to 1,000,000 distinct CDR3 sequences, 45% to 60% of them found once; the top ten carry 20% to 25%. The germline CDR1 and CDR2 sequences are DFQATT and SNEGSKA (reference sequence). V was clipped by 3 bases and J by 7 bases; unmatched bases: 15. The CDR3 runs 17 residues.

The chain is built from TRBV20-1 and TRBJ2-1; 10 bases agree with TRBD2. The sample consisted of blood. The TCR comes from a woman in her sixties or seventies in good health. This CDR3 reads CSASKQGHLAGENEQFF. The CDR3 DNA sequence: TGCAGTGCTAGCAAACAGGGGCACCTAGCGGGAGAGAATGAGCAGTTCTTC.